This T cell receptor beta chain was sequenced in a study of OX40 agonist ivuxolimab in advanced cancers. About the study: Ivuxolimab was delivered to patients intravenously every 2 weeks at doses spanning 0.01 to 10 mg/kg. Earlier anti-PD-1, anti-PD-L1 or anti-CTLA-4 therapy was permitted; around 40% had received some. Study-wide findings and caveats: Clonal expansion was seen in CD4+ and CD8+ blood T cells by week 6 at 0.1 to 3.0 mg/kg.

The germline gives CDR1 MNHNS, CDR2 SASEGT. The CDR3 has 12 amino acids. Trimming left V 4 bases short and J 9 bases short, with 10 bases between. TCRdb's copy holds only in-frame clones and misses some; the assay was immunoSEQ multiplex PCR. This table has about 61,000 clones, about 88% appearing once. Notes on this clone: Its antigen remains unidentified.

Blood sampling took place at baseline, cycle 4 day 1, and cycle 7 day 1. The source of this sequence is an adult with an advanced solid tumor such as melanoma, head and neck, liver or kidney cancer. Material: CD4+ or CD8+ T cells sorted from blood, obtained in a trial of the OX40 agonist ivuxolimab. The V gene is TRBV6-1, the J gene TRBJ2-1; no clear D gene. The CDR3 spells CASSALVGEQFF. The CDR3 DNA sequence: TGTGCCAGCAGTGCCTTAGTAGGTGAGCAGTTCTTC.